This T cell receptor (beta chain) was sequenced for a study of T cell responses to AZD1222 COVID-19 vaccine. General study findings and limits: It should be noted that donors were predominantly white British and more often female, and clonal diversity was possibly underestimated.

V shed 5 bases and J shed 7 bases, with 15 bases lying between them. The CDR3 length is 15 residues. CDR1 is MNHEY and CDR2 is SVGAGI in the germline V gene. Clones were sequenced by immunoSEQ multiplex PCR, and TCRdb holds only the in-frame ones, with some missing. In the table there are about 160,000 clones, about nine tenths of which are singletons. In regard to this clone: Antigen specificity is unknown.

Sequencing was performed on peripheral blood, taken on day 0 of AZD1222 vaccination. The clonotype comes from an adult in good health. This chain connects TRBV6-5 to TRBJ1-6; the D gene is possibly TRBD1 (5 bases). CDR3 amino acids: CASSQQAWVNSPLHF. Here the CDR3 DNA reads TGTGCCAGCAGTCAACAGGCCTGGGTAAATTCACCCCTCCACTTT.